Below, 7 T cell receptor beta chains from the same sample are listed, as sequenced in a study of siplizumab effects on memory and regulatory T cells. Produced via immunoSEQ multiplex PCR; TCRdb's table is partial and in-frame only. The profile shows 37,000 or so clones, roughly 90% of them singletons. Sequencing was carried out using naive CD4+ T cells sorted from blood. The receptors come from a human donor in good health.

The chain couples TRBV9 to TRBJ2-7, with a possible D match to TRBD1 (6 bases). With 4 bases removed from V and 4 bases from J, the gap between germline ends came to 15 bases. Germline assignment: CDR1 SGDLS and CDR2 YYNGEE. This CDR3 has 14 amino acids. The CDR3 sequence is CASSPQGLGYEQYF. For the CDR3, the DNA is TGTGCCAGCAGCCCACAGGGTCTTGGGTACGAGCAGTACTTC.

The chain employs TRBV7-8 and TRBJ1-2, with TRBD1 matching over 7 bases. Trimming cost V 10 bases and J 0 bases; bases outside gene matches: 8. Germline V gene lookup returns CDR1 SGHVS and CDR2 FQNEAQ. CDR3 length: 14 amino acids. DNA for the CDR3: TGTGCCACCGGACAGGCCCTATCTAACTATGGCTACACCTTC. It yields the protein CATGQALSNYGYTF. The variable domain in full, completed from reference TRBV7-8 and TRBJ1-2, reads GAGVSQSPRYKVAKRGQDVALRCDPISGHVSLFWYQQALGQGPEFLTYFQNEAQLDKSGLPSDRFFAERPEGSVSTLKIQRTQQEDSAVYLCATGQALSNYGYTFGSGTRLTVV.

The table lists this clone with a count of one. This sequence joins TRBV25-1 and TRBJ1-3, with a weak D call TRBD1 (5 bases). The CDR3 is made up of 13 amino acids. Germline V gene data show CDR1 as MGHDK and CDR2 as SYGVNS. The germline V and J ends were trimmed by 4 bases and 8 bases, with 12 bases remaining between them. CDR3 sequence: CASSVGASDTIYF. Here the CDR3 DNA reads TGTGCCAGCAGTGTCGGGGCGAGTGACACCATATATTTT.

This clone was observed once. The rearrangement links TRBV2 to TRBJ2-5; TRBD2 agrees at 9 bases. CDR3 length: 16 residues. Germline V lookup: CDR1 SNHLY, CDR2 FYNNEI. The J segment lost 2 bases and the V segment lost 2 bases, leaving 6 bases of the junction unmatched. DNA for the CDR3: TGTGCCAGCAGTGAATTTCGGCTAGCGGGGCAAGAGACCCAGTACTTC. Translated: CASSEFRLAGQETQYF.

The chain joins TRBV6-6 to TRBJ1-4; 7 bases agree with TRBD1. In germline, CDR1 is MNHNY, CDR2 SVGAGI (reference sequence). The CDR3 has 14 residues. Germline trimming cut 5 bases from V and 7 bases from J; bases unmatched to any gene: 7. In DNA form, the CDR3 reads TGTGCCAGCAGTGACCAGGGGGTGATTGAAAAACTGTTTTTT. Translating gives CASSDQGVIEKLFF.

This sequence joins TRBV5-4 and TRBJ1-1; D may be TRBD1 (5 bases). Trimming took 3 bases from V and 3 from J, leaving 15 bases between them. This CDR3 has 15 residues. Germline CDR1 is SGHNT and CDR2 is YYREEE (reference sequence). The CDR3 sequence: CASSWGEGGDTEAFF. CDR3 nucleotides: TGTGCCAGCAGCTGGGGGGAGGGCGGGGACACTGAAGCTTTCTTT.

The V call is TRBV5-6, the J call TRBJ2-7, with unresolved D. The CDR3 is made up of 12 amino acids. Germline CDR1 reads SGHDT; CDR2 reads YYEEEE. The V end lost 0 bases, the J end lost 1 base, and 2 bases lay between the germline ends. The CDR3 is CASSLESYEQYF. In DNA, the CDR3 is TGTGCCAGCAGCTTGGAATCCTACGAGCAGTACTTC.